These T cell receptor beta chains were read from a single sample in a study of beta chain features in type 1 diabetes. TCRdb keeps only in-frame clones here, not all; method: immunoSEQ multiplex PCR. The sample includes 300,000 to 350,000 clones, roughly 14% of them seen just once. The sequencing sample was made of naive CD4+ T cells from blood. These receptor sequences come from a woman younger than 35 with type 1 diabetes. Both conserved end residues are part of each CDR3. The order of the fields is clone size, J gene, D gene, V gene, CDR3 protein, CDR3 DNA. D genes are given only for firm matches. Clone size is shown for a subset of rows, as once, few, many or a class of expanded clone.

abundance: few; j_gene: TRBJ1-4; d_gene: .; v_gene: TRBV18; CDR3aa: CASSRLPGAGGEKLFF; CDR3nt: TGTGCCAGCTCTCGACTTCCGGGAGCCGGAGGTGAAAAACTGTTTTTT
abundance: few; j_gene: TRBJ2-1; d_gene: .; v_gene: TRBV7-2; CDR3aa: CASRRGSYNEQFF; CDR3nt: TGTGCCAGCAGGAGAGGCTCCTACAATGAGCAGTTCTTC
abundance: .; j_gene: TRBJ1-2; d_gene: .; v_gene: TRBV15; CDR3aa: CATSQNPRGAYGYTF; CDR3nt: TGTGCCACCAGCCAGAATCCCAGGGGTGCCTATGGCTACACCTTC
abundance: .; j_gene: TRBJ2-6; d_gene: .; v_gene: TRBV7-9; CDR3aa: CASSLAHTTPRSGANVLTF; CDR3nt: TGTGCCAGCAGCTTAGCGCATACGACTCCCCGCTCTGGGGCCAACGTCCTGACTTTC
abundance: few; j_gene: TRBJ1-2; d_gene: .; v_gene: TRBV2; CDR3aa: CASNLDSPGYGYTF; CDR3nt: TGTGCCAGCAACCTGGACAGTCCGGGGTATGGCTACACCTTC
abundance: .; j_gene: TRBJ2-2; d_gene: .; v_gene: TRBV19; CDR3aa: CASRGAGSNTGELFF; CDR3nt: TGTGCCAGTAGAGGAGCCGGATCGAACACCGGGGAGCTGTTTTTT
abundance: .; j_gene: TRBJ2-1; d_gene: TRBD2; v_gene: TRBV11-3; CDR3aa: CASSLDGRAPGNEQFF; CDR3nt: TGTGCCAGCAGCTTAGACGGGAGGGCCCCTGGGAATGAGCAGTTCTTC
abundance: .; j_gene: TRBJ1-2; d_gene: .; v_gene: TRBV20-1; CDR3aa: CSASPNYGYTF; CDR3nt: TGCAGTGCTAGCCCGAACTATGGCTACACCTTC
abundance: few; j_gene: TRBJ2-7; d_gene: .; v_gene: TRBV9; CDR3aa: CASSVLRRQGGAEQYF; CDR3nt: TGTGCCAGCAGCGTGCTTCGAAGACAGGGAGGTGCCGAGCAGTACTTC
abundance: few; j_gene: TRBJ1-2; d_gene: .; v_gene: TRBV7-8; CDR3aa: CASRRPAGNYGYTF; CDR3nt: TGTGCCAGCAGGCGCCCAGCAGGGAACTATGGCTACACCTTC
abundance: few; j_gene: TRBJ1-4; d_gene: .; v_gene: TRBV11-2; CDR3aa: CASRRGGGNEKLFF; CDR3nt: TGTGCCAGCAGGCGGGGCGGTGGTAATGAAAAACTGTTTTTT
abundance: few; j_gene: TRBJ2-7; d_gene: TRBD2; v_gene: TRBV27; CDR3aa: CASSFWTSGRDEQYF; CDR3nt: TGTGCCAGCAGTTTTTGGACTAGCGGGAGAGACGAGCAGTACTTC
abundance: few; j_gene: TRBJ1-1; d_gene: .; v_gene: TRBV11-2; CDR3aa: CASSLAPPRGTEAFF; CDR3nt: TGTGCCAGCAGCTTAGCCCCCCCCCGAGGGACTGAAGCTTTCTTT
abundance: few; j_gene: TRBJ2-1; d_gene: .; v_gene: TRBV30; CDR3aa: CAWNPPVRYNEQFF; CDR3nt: TGTGCCTGGAATCCCCCGGTGCGTTACAATGAGCAGTTCTTC
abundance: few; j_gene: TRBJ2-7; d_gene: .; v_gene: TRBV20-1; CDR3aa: CSATNSYEQYF; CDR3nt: TGCAGTGCTACTAACTCCTACGAGCAGTACTTC
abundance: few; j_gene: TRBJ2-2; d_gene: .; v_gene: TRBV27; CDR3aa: CASSIQGGKAGELFF; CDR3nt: TGTGCCAGCAGCATACAGGGGGGGAAGGCCGGGGAGCTGTTTTTT
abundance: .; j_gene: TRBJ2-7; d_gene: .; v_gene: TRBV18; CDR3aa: CASSLLKDNEQYF; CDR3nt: TGTGCCAGCTCCCTCCTCAAGGACAACGAGCAGTACTTC
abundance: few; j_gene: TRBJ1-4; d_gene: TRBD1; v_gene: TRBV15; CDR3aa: CATSKGQGGEKLFF; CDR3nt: TGTGCCACCAGCAAGGGACAGGGCGGAGAAAAACTGTTTTTT
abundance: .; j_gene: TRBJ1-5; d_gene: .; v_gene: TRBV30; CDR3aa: CAWSVQGAGPQHF; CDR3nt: TGTGCCTGGAGTGTTCAGGGTGCAGGGCCCCAGCATTTT
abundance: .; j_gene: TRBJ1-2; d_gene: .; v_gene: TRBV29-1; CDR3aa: CSVERRLGYGYTF; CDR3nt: TGCAGCGTTGAGAGGAGGTTGGGCTATGGCTACACCTTC
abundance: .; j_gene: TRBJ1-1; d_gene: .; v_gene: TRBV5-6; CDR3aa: CASSLIGESINTEAFF; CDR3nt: TGTGCCAGCAGCTTGATTGGGGAGTCGATAAACACTGAAGCTTTCTTT
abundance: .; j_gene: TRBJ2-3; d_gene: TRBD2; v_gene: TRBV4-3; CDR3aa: CASSPGPSGTTDTQYF; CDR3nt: TGCGCCAGCAGCCCCGGACCTAGCGGAACCACAGATACGCAGTATTTT
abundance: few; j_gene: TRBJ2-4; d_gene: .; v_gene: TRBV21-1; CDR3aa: CASSIGLVTLAKNIQYF; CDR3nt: TGTGCCAGCAGCATCGGACTGGTAACGCTAGCCAAAAACATTCAGTACTTC
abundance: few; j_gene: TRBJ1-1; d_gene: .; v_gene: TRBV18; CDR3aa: CASSLVGMNTEAFF; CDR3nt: TGTGCCAGCTCACTGGTGGGCATGAACACTGAAGCTTTCTTT
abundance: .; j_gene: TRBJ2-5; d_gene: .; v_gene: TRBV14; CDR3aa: CASSQIGSTQYF; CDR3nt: TGTGCCAGCAGCCAAATTGGGAGCACCCAGTACTTC
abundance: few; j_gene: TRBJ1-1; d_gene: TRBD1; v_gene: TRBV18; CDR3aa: CASSSGQGNTEAFF; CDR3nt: TGTGCCAGCTCATCGGGACAGGGGAACACTGAAGCTTTCTTT
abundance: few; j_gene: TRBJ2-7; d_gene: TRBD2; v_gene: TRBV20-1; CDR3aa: CSARREGEQYF; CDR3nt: TGCAGTGCTAGGAGGGAGGGCGAGCAGTACTTC
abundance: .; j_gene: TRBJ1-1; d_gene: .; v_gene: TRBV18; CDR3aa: CASSPSGNTEAFF; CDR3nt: TGTGCCAGCTCACCTTCAGGGAACACTGAAGCTTTCTTT
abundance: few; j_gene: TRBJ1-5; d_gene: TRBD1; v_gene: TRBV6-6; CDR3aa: CASSFDREYQPQHF; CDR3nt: TGTGCCAGCAGTTTTGACAGGGAATATCAGCCCCAGCATTTT
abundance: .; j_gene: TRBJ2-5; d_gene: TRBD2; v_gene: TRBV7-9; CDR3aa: CASSPGLGIQETQYF; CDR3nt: TGTGCCAGCAGCCCGGGACTAGGGATACAAGAGACCCAGTACTTC
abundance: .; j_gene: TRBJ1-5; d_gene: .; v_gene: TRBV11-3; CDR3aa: CASDKTRRRGQYSNQPQHF; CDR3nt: TGTGCCAGCGACAAGACAAGGAGACGGGGACAATATAGCAATCAGCCCCAGCATTTT
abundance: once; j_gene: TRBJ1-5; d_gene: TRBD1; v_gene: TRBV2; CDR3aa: CASQQGNSNQPQHF; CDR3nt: TGTGCCAGTCAACAGGGGAATAGCAATCAGCCCCAGCATTTT